Shown below are 6 T cell receptor beta chains from a single sample sequenced in a study of T-cell reconstitution after alpha-beta-depleted transplantation in children. During its preparation, the TCRbeta library received unique molecular identifiers. TCRdb reanalysed the PCR reads using MiXCR and keeps one entry per CDR3 protein. The repertoire has about 980,000 distinct CDR3 sequences, 25% to 30% of them found once; the top ten carry 28%. The sequencing here drew on PBMCs, mostly from graft donor cells, taken 360 days after TCRalphabeta/CD19-depleted stem cell transplant. These receptors were taken from a boy under two years old who had a stem cell transplant for SCID, so the T cells may come from the graft donor.

This chain links TRBV7-7 with TRBJ1-5, with TRBD1 as a possible D gene (5 bases). Germline V CDR1 and CDR2: SSHAT, FNYEAQ (reference sequence). V lost 3 bases, J lost 1 base, and 25 bases lay in between. This CDR3 is built from 20 residues. CDR3 in DNA: TGTGCCAGCAGCTTTTACGGGGCGGGGACCCACCCTTTGAGCAATCAGCCCCAGCATTTT. Protein: CASSFYGAGTHPLSNQPQHF.

This rearrangement joins TRBV11-2 to TRBJ1-1; no reliable D call. CDR1 is SGHAT and CDR2 is FQNNGV in the germline V gene. Trimming removed 7 bases at V and 4 bases at J, with 13 bases between. The CDR3 is 13 amino acids. CDR3 sequence (DNA): TGTGCCAGCAAAAGTCTCTTTGCCACTGAAGCTTTCTTT. Protein: CASKSLFATEAFF.

Here the CDR3 DNA reads TGCGCCAGCATGGGGTTCGGTGAGCAGTTCTTC. It translates to CASMGFGEQFF. The genes are TRBV5-1 and TRBJ2-1; D is ambiguous. The CDR3 has 11 residues. Per the germline V gene, CDR1 is SGHRS and CDR2 is YFSETQ. With 6 bases removed from V and 9 bases from J, the gap between germline ends came to 10 bases.

This clonotype was recorded a few times. The genes are TRBV4-2 and TRBJ2-7; 8 nucleotides match TRBD2. J lost 2 bases, V lost 4 bases, and 10 bases had no gene match. Germline lookup yields CDR1 LGHNA and CDR2 YNFKEQ. There are 16 residues in the CDR3. CDR3 amino acids: CASSPHGAGGAYEQYF. CDR3 DNA: TGTGCCAGCAGCCCACACGGGGCGGGGGGAGCCTACGAGCAGTACTTC.

This clonotype was seen more than once but under ten times. The chain has TRBV4-1 and TRBJ1-4; D perhaps matches TRBD1 (6 bases). V was pared by 0 bases and J by 5 bases, with 10 bases between. The V gene's germline CDR1 is MGHRA and CDR2 YSYEKL. The length of the CDR3 is 15 residues. The CDR3 DNA reads TGCGCCAGCAGCCAAGACAGGGGCGGGAATGAAAAACTGTTTTTT. This sequence encodes CASSQDRGGNEKLFF.

The sample holds a few counts of this clonotype. The V and J genes are TRBV7-9 and TRBJ2-7, with a possible D match to TRBD1 (6 bases). The V end lost 5 bases, the J end lost 3 bases, and 14 bases lay between the germline ends. This CDR3 spans 14 amino acids. From germline, CDR1 is SEHNR and CDR2 FQNEAQ (reference sequence). The CDR3 loop reads CASSANGQFYEQYF. In DNA, the CDR3 is TGTGCCAGCAGCGCAAACGGACAGTTCTACGAGCAGTACTTC.